This T cell receptor beta chain was recorded in a study of T cells after yellow fever vaccination (dated by TCRdb to about 2019). About the study as a whole: The SMART-Seq v4 Ultra Low Input RNA kit was used to prepare libraries from fractions with low cell numbers. To track T-cell clones before and after primary and booster YFV17D yellow fever vaccination, bulk TCR alpha and beta repertoires were sequenced longitudinally. Two healthy male donors, one aged 18 to 29 and one aged 30 to 40 years, made up the cohort. Blood was collected at multiple timepoints before and after primary and secondary immunization, and bulk PBMC replicates and cell subsets were isolated.

In the case of this clonotype: What antigen it recognizes has not been identified. Base qualities were left out, and no much larger clone turns up one base away.

The treatment or condition label, as the study defines it: live attenuated yellow fever vaccine strain. At each blood-draw timepoint, two biological replicates of bulk PBMCs were obtained. PBMCs were isolated from peripheral blood using a standard Ficoll-Paque protocol. TriZol was used to extract RNA from bulk PBMCs, from CD4 and CD8 fractions, and from dextramer-positive and dextramer-negative fractions. CDR1 and CDR2 (SGHRS, YFSETQ) derive from the germline V gene. For this chain, trimming is 0 bases at the V end and 5 bases at the J end, and the number of junction bases without a gene match is 11. The CDR3 starts with the cysteine, ends with the phenylalanine, and has 18 residues. Solely the CDR3 DNA is kept, with 54 bases framed from the first base. The data were produced on an Illumina NovaSeq 6000. TCR cDNA was synthesized by 5'RACE template switching, which introduced a universal primer site and unique molecular identifiers. Priming for cDNA synthesis came from both the TCR alpha and TCR beta constant segments. Libraries were amplified in two PCR steps, with sample barcodes and sequencing adapters added in the second step. Sequencing of the libraries was done on either Illumina HiSeq 2500 (2x100 bp) or NovaSeq (2x150 bp). The paper's data handling went like this. MIGEC was used to demultiplex reads and collapse the reads into UMI consensus sequences, and MiXCR was used for V(D)J alignment. Using edgeR on replicate PBMC samples, clonotypes were called vaccine-responding if FDR was below 0.01 and the log2 fold change was above 5 up to day 15. CD4 or CD8 identity was assigned to each bulk clonotype according to whether the clonotype was present at higher abundance in the sequenced CD4 repertoire or the sequenced CD8 repertoire. TCRdb took the public reads, trimmed them with fastp at Q25, ran MiXCR for clone calling and kept in-frame beta chains. One record per CDR3 amino acid sequence lists the most common genes and DNA. The V and J calls were not made by the authors but by TCRdb's processing. Across this sample there are 250,000 to 400,000 distinct CDR3 sequences, with over 3.5% seen only once. The ten largest clones capture 20% to 25% of the sample.

Points the paper makes about the study in general: A small fraction of clonotypes showed up in both the CD4 and CD8 compartments, probably as a result of convergent recombination. The secondary T-cell response was weaker than the primary response but faster, peaking on day 5 instead of day 15. Computational filtering was needed because FACS-sorted repertoires could contain abundant contaminating clonotypes from the bulk population. Because the study included only a couple of donors, the extent to which the findings can be generalized is limited. Most clones expanded after primary vaccination (almost 98% of CD4 and 80% to 90% of CD8) were re-detected after the booster, suggesting that broad memory maintenance occurred.

This chain is built from TRBV5-1 and TRBJ1-1; 12 of the junction bases match TRBD1. The receptor's source is a man aged 18 to 29 who received the YFV17D yellow fever vaccine. Specimen: PBMCs, collected 5 days after the yellow fever booster vaccination. The sequenced DNA is TGCGCCAGCAGCTTGGCTCCCATGGGGACAGGGGGCGAAACTGAAGCTTTCTTT. Protein translation: CASSLAPMGTGGETEAFF.